This T cell receptor (beta chain) was found in a study of cytomegalovirus exposure and HLA in healthy donors. Whole-study findings and limits: The investigators catalogued 180 or so TCR beta chains as cytomegalovirus-associated.

13 Jbeta primers and 60 Vbeta primers were used for the PCR. This table comes from immunoSEQ multiplex PCR, and its TCRdb copy is limited to in-frame clones, with some not included. The sample comprises 140,000 or so clones, approximately 67% of which are singletons, and 6.5% rests with the top ten. This clone was counted between two and nine times. Its target is not known. The receptor comes from a woman aged 55-70 years in good health and CMV-seronegative. Specimen: PBMCs.

The CDR3 here is CASSLQGSPYEQYF. The CDR3 nucleotides read TGTGCCAGCAGCCTACAGGGGTCCCCCTACGAGCAGTACTTC. This chain joins TRBV14 and TRBJ2-7; 7 bases line up with TRBD1. The V segment lost 4 bases and the J segment 2 bases; nucleotides outside the gene matches: 5. Germline loops: CDR1 SGHDN, CDR2 FVKESK. The CDR3 loop spans 14 amino acids.